This T cell receptor (beta chain) was documented in a study of shared clonotypes between healthy human individuals. TCRdb's copy holds only in-frame clones and misses some; the assay was immunoSEQ multiplex PCR. Of roughly 890,000 clones detected, 90% to 95% appear once; the ten largest clones hold under 30%. Naive-designated CD8 cells lacked CD45RO, were positively enriched for CCR7, and omitted terminally differentiated effector memory CD45RA+ cells. Germline CDR1 is SEHNR and CDR2 is FQNEAQ (reference sequence). V was shortened by 2 bases and J by 5 bases, with 15 bases between the two germline ends. This CDR3 has 16 residues.

The sequencing sample was made of naive CD8+ T cells sorted from blood. The clonotype originates from a man aged 30 to 39 in good health. V is TRBV7-9 and J is TRBJ1-4; D gene uncertain. The chain's CDR3 is CASSLYEGGGNEKLFF. Written as DNA, the CDR3 is TGTGCCAGCAGCTTATACGAGGGAGGTGGGAATGAAAAACTGTTTTTT.